This section outlines one T cell receptor beta chain sequence together with its context. What it recognizes is unknown. The data derive from a study of T cell repertoires in cytomegalovirus infection. Study details: Indicated by public TCR beta signatures were CMV infection and matching HLA type.

TCRdb independently ran MiXCR on the reads; one entry per CDR3 protein. The sample holds around 47,000 distinct CDR3 sequences; about 19% are singletons and the top ten take around four fifths. Regarding the study as a whole: Cumulated frequencies of public TCR beta families served to identify carriers of CMV plus the relevant HLA.

This receptor was taken from a human donor in good health (CMV status not recorded). Some clones in this sample may be carry-over from other donors' samples. Here the sequenced sample was CD8+ T cells from cultured PBMCs, taken from culture after CMV antigen stimulation.

The CDR3 loop reads CASSFTGQPQHF. As DNA, the CDR3 is TGTGCCAGCAGTTTCACAGGTCAGCCCCAGCATTTT. J is TRBJ1-5 and V is TRBV12-3 or TRBV12-4; D might be TRBD1 (5 bases). The V end lost 3 bases, the J end lost 6 bases, and 6 bases lay between the germline ends. The CDR3 extends over 12 amino acids.